The source of this T cell receptor (beta chain) is a study of human T cells and chemical hapten exposure (dated by TCRdb to about 2021). In the study overall: For sensitization, 2% DPC in acetone was applied to a 2 cm by 2 cm area of upper inner arm skin. Blood was sampled from patients pre-sensitization (week 0) and at 2, 6 and about 24 weeks after DPC sensitization. Patients additionally received weekly therapeutic DPC doses to the scalp throughout the roughly 25-week study period. Approximately 28 alopecia patients provided blood for TCR sequencing at one to four time points (pre-sensitization, 2, 6 and 24 weeks). Libraries were pooled for sequencing, and per-sample TCR yields varied mainly because of small differences in library volumes within the pool. Patch testing was performed on the upper back with Finn chambers containing 0.01% DPC, and the patch tests were scored after 6 days according to International Contact Dermatitis Research Group standards. Alopecia areata with under or over 50% scalp involvement, alopecia totalis and alopecia universalis were represented in the patient cohort, which was mostly female. Peripheral blood TCR repertoire changes were tracked in vivo in alopecia patients during primary and secondary sensitization to the hapten diphenylcyclopropenone (DPC). The study at large found these results: DPC sensitization did not change how many TCRs were above 1 in 1000 frequency, and no evidence was found of alterations in global repertoire structure. Expanded TCRs formed significantly more large CDR3 similarity clusters than pre-sensitization or healthy control sets, consistent with antigen-driven responses. Because every patient had alopecia, a presumed autoimmune disease, the patients' immune response might differ from that of healthy individuals. After repeated subsampling, changes were observed in the strength of the expansion versus patch-test correlation and in the threshold at which the correlation became significant. The number of PT1 expanded TCRs positively correlated with patch test score, significant at thresholds 8, 16 and 32 but not 4.

Taken from cysteine to phenylalanine, the CDR3 has 18 residues. This entry keeps only the CDR3 DNA: 54 bases, framed from base 1. V lost 7 bases and J lost 2 bases, and the count of bases not matched to a germline gene is 9. Taken from the germline V gene, the CDR1 and CDR2 loops are SGHVS and FNYEAQ. The method behind the library was RACE. Instrument used: NextSeq 500. During library preparation, unique molecular identifiers were attached to individual cDNA molecules so that TCRs could be counted quantitatively and reproducibly. For every blood RNA sample, sequencing covered both the TCR alpha and TCR beta chains. On the study's bioinformatics: The median number of TCRs per sample was roughly 98,000, ranging from 23,224 to 690,600. V, J and CDR3 annotation of the TCR reads was carried out using the Decombinator software suite. For PS versus PT1 abundance plots, all samples were subsampled to the same number of TCRs (28,000). TCRs were defined as expanded if absent before sensitization and observed at least eight times at the 2-week time point. TCRdb applied fastp at Q25 and MiXCR to the public reads, then kept only in-frame beta chains. Merged by CDR3 protein, the rows form single entries marked with the most common genes and DNA. Clone size and V and J calls follow TCRdb, not the original study. Counted in this sample were under 300,000 distinct CDR3 sequences; about 7.7% of them appeared once. The ten biggest clones cover more than 0.95% of the sample.

The time point label, read with the paper, signifies: pre-sensitization, week 0. The intended sense of this specimen's treatment or condition label: therapeutic diphenylcyclopropenone sensitization with weekly scalp DPC. At each patch-test visit, blood was drawn before the patch test was applied. Patients were eligible if aged 18 to 70, diagnosed with alopecia and judged suitable for DPC therapy, and pregnant patients were excluded. Total RNA was isolated from unfractionated whole blood collected in Tempus Blood RNA tubes. This clonotype was picked up a small number of times. What this receptor recognizes is not known. Qualities for individual bases were not recorded, and no much larger clone is one base off.

This specimen was whole blood, taken in connection with sensitization to the hapten diphenylcyclopropenone (DPC). The chain joins TRBV7-6 to TRBJ2-4, with 15 junctional bases fitting TRBD2. The sequence derives from a man between 18 and 35 years old with alopecia areata. Some clones in this sample may be carry-over from other donors' samples. CDR3 loop: CASTEGLAGGTTKNIQYF. At the DNA level, the sequence is TGTGCCAGCACCGAGGGACTAGCGGGGGGAACGACCAAAAACATTCAGTACTTC.